This TCR beta chain was sequenced in a study of quantifying T cell responses using KT2 cells. Turning to the study itself: Reverse transcription used primers in the TCR alpha and beta constant regions. Study-level results: KT2 clone alpha and beta sequence counts scaled linearly with input KT2 cell number.

A note on this clonotype: Its antigen is as yet unknown.

An oligo carrying a UMI was ligated to the cDNA 3' end. An equimolar mix of RC1.1 and RC1.2 primed the beta chain across TRBC1 and TRBC2. TCRdb passed the UMI-ligation and nested PCR reads through MiXCR, listing each CDR3 protein once. The table lists 45,000 to 65,000 distinct CDR3 sequences, 12% of them singletons. Losses at the gene ends were 2 bases for V and 3 bases for J; bases not matched to a gene: 8. Germline V gene lookup returns CDR1 SGHDN and CDR2 FVKESK. This CDR3 has 16 amino acids. Specimen: PBMCs spiked with cells of the T cell clone KT2. This TCR was recovered from a human donor. The genes are TRBV14 and TRBJ2-7, with TRBD1 matching 9 bases. The CDR3: CASSQTAGTGRYEQYF. The CDR3 coding sequence is TGTGCCAGCAGCCAAACGGCCGGGACAGGGCGCTACGAGCAGTACTTC.